This T cell receptor (beta chain) is drawn from a study of T cells in localized non-small cell lung cancer. Study-wide findings and caveats: Among the top 100 tumor clones, a median about 60 appeared in adjacent lung.

As to this clone: Its antigen remains unidentified.

In germline, CDR1 is SGHTA, CDR2 FQGNSA. The CDR3 runs 14 residues. V lost 3 bases, J lost 5 bases, and 3 bases stayed unmatched. Clones were sequenced by immunoSEQ multiplex PCR, and TCRdb holds only the in-frame ones, with some missing. The sample yields approximately 26,000 clones, 80% to 95% seen once. Sequencing used peripheral blood, obtained before any cancer treatment. This chain links TRBV7-2 with TRBJ2-5, with TRBD1 identical over 10 bases. The receptor's source is a female donor aged 60 or older with stage II squamous cell lung carcinoma. The DNA for the CDR3 is TGTGCCAGCAGCTTGACAGGGGGCTGGGAGACCCAGTACTTC. Protein product: CASSLTGGWETQYF.